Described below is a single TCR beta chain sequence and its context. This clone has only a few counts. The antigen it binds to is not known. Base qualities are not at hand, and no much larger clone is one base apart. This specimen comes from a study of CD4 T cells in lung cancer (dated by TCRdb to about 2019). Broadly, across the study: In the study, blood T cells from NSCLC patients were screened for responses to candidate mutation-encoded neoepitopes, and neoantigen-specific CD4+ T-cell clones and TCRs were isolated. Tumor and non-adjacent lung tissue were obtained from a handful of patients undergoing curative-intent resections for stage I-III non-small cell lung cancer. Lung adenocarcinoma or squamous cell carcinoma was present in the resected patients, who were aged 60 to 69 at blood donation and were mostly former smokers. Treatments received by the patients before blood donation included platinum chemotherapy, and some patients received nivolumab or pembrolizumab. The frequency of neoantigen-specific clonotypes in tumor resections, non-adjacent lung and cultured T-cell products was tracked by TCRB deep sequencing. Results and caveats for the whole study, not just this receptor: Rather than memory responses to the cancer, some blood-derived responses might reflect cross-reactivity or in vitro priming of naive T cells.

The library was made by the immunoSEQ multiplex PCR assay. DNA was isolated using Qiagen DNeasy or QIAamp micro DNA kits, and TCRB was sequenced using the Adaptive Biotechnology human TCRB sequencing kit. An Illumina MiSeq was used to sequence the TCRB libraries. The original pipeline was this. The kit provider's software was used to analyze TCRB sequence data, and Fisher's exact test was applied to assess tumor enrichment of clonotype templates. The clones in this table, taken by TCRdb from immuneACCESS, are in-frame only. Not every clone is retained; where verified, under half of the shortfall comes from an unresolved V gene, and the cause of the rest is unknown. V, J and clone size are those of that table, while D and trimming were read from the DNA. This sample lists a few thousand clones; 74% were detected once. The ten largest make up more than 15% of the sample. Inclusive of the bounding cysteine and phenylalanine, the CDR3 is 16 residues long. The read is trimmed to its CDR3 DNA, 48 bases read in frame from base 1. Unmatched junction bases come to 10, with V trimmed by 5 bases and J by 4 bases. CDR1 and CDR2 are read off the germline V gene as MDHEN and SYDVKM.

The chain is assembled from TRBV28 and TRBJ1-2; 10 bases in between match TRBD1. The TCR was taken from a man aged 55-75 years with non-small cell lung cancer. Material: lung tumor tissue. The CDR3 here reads CASSPTRTGGTYGYTF. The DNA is TGTGCCAGCAGTCCGACCCGGACAGGGGGAACCTATGGCTACACCTTC.